Each of the 22 T cell receptor beta chains below was sequenced from the same sample in a study of OX40 agonist ivuxolimab in advanced cancers. Clones were sequenced by immunoSEQ multiplex PCR, and TCRdb holds only the in-frame ones, with some missing. The repertoire holds approximately 100,000 clones, with roughly 90% as singletons. Sequenced material: CD4+ or CD8+ T cells sorted from blood, taken in a trial of the OX40 agonist ivuxolimab. These receptors were taken from an adult with an advanced solid tumor such as melanoma, head and neck, liver or kidney cancer.

V usage is TRBV5-6 and J usage is TRBJ1-6; possible D gene TRBD1, 5 bases. Germline lookup yields CDR1 SGHDT and CDR2 YYEEEE. V lost 0 bases and J lost 9, with 7 bases in between. The CDR3 loop spans 13 amino acids. The CDR3 coding sequence is TGTGCCAGCAGCTTGGGCGACAGTTCACCCCTCCACTTT. Translating it yields CASSLGDSSPLHF.

The chain links TRBV5-6 to TRBJ1-1, with D hard to call. CDR3 length: 13 residues. Germline loops: CDR1 SGHDT, CDR2 YYEEEE. Trimming shortened V by 0 bases and J by 0 bases, and 3 bases separated the two germline ends. The CDR3 bases are TGTGCCAGCAGCTTGGGGTTGAACACTGAAGCTTTCTTT. Residues: CASSLGLNTEAFF.

The chain joins TRBV11-2 to TRBJ2-7, with a weak D call TRBD1 (6 bases). The V and J ends lost 7 bases and 6 bases respectively, with 10 bases between them. Per germline, CDR1 SGHAT and CDR2 FQNNGV. The CDR3 covers 11 residues. The DNA of the CDR3 is TGTGCCAGCAAGGGGGAAGTCGAGCAGTACTTC. Its protein product is CASKGEVEQYF.

This clone showed up just once. V usage is TRBV11-2 and J usage is TRBJ2-7; possible D gene TRBD2, 5 bases. The CDR3 has 14 amino acids. CDR1 and CDR2 (germline): SGHAT, FQNNGV. The V end lost 1 base, the J end lost 6 bases, and 13 bases lay between the germline ends. Written as DNA, the CDR3 is TGTGCCAGCAGCTTAGGTGTATCGGGGTTCGAGCAGTACTTC. It encodes CASSLGVSGFEQYF. Looking up the rest from reference TRBV11-2 and TRBJ2-7 gives the full variable domain: EAGVAQSPRYKIIEKRQSVAFWCNPISGHATLYWYQQILGQGPKLLIQFQNNGVVDDSQLPKDRFSAERLKGVDSTLKIQPAKLEDSAVYLCASSLGVSGFEQYFGPGTRLTVT.

The rearrangement uses TRBV2 and TRBJ1-1, with D perhaps TRBD1 (6 bases). V gave up 8 bases and J gave up 4 bases, with 17 bases separating them. Germline V CDR1 and CDR2: SNHLY, FYNNEI. This CDR3 has 14 residues. The CDR3 bases are TGTGCCAGCGGACCGTGGGGGGGGCCCACTGAAGCTTTCTTT. Translating it yields CASGPWGGPTEAFF. The full variable domain, in which reference TRBV2 and TRBJ1-1 provide the parts outside the CDR3, is EPEVTQTPSHQVTQMGQEVILRCVPISNHLYFYWYRQILGQKVEFLVSFYNNEISEKSEIFDDQFSVERPDGSNFTLKIRSTKLEDSAMYFCASGPWGGPTEAFFGQGTRLTVV.

The sample holds a few counts of this clone. This rearrangement joins TRBV5-4 to TRBJ1-1; D unresolved. Germline V gene lookup returns CDR1 SGHNT and CDR2 YYREEE (reference sequence). V was clipped by 3 bases and J by 0 bases, with 12 bases between them. CDR3 length equals 15 residues. CDR3 DNA sequence: TGTGCCAGCAGCTCCTCATTCACGTTGAACACTGAAGCTTTCTTT. It encodes CASSSSFTLNTEAFF.

The J gene is TRBJ2-1, the V gene TRBV10-1; tentative D call: TRBD1 (6 bases). Trimming pared 4 bases from V and 0 bases from J, leaving 13 bases between. This CDR3 is built from 16 residues. From germline, CDR1 is WNHNN and CDR2 SYGVQD (reference sequence). This CDR3 is CASSGGQGSSYNEQFF. CDR3 DNA sequence: TGCGCCAGCAGTGGGGGTCAGGGGAGCTCCTACAATGAGCAGTTCTTC.

V gene TRBV6-5 combines with J gene TRBJ2-1; D may be TRBD1 (5 bases). This CDR3 region has 13 residues. Germline loops: CDR1 MNHEY, CDR2 SVGAGI. V was cut by 0 bases and J by 15 bases, with 15 bases left in between. This CDR3 is CASSYSSSGSPFF. CDR3 DNA sequence: TGTGCCAGCAGTTACTCCAGCTCAGGGTCTCCGTTCTTC.

This sequence joins TRBV5-4 and TRBJ2-5; 7 nucleotides align to TRBD1. Germline V gene lookup returns CDR1 SGHNT and CDR2 YYREEE (reference sequence). The CDR3 runs 14 residues. The trim removed 4 bases at V and 4 bases at J, leaving 7 bases unmatched. CDR3 region: CASSLTGSPETQYF. CDR3 nucleotides: TGTGCCAGCAGCCTGACAGGGAGCCCAGAGACCCAGTACTTC.

The gene calls are TRBV19 and TRBJ1-4, with D possibly TRBD1 on 5 matching bases. The CDR3 extends over 14 amino acids. Between the trimmed V and J ends, which lost 5 bases and 6 bases, there was a span of 13 bases. The germline CDR1 and CDR2 sequences are LNHDA and SQIVND (reference sequence). Here the CDR3 DNA reads TGTGCCAGTAGTGGGGGAAGGACGGATGAAAAACTGTTTTTT. Its translation is CASSGGRTDEKLFF.

This clone was counted a single time. This chain links TRBV30 with TRBJ2-5; D uncertain. Per germline, CDR1 GTSNPN and CDR2 SVGIG (reference sequence). The CDR3 contains 13 residues. Deletions cut 1 base from V and 0 bases from J, with 6 bases between. The CDR3 DNA reads as TGTGCCTGGAGTGCAGGTGACCAAGAGACCCAGTACTTC. Its translation is CAWSAGDQETQYF.

The rearrangement joins TRBV18 to TRBJ1-1; 8 bases are a match to TRBD1. Looked up from germline, CDR1 is KGHSH and CDR2 is LQKENI. V lost 2 bases, J lost 0 bases, and 11 bases stayed unmatched. The CDR3 has 18 amino acids. The CDR3 coding sequence is TGTGCCAGCTCACCAATGATAGGACAGGGCGGAATGAACACTGAAGCTTTCTTT. This sequence encodes CASSPMIGQGGMNTEAFF. Drawing the rest from reference TRBV18 and TRBJ1-1, the complete variable domain is NAGVMQNPRHLVRRRGQEARLRCSPMKGHSHVYWYRQLPEEGLKFMVYLQKENIIDESGMPKERFSAEFPKEGPSILRIQQVVRGDSAAYFCASSPMIGQGGMNTEAFFGQGTRLTVV.

The chain joins TRBV4-3 to TRBJ2-1; 8 nucleotides match TRBD2. The CDR3 runs to 21 residues. Germline V gives CDR1 LGHNA, CDR2 YSLEER. J was trimmed by 8 bases and V by 0 bases; bases with no gene match: 24. CDR3 nucleotides: TGCGCCAGCAGCCAAGATCCCGGGCAACCTGGAGTGGGCGGGGGGTTGGATGAGCAGTTCTTC. As protein: CASSQDPGQPGVGGGLDEQFF.

The rearrangement uses TRBV7-8 and TRBJ2-2; D is unclear. Trimming stripped 0 bases from V and 0 bases from J, with 5 bases between. This CDR3 has 15 residues. CDR1 and CDR2 from the germline V gene are SGHVS and FQNEAQ. Here the CDR3 DNA reads TGTGCCAGCAGCTTAGCTACCACGAACACCGGGGAGCTGTTTTTT. The encoded protein is CASSLATTNTGELFF.

This sequence joins TRBV18 and TRBJ1-2, with D uncertain. V was clipped by 3 bases and J by 7 bases, with 6 bases between them. Germline V lookup: CDR1 KGHSH, CDR2 LQKENI. The CDR3 length is 11 residues. This CDR3 is CASSPEVGYTF. In nucleotides, the CDR3 is TGTGCCAGCTCACCCGAGGTTGGCTACACCTTC.

This clone was counted once. The rearrangement joins TRBV27 to TRBJ1-5, with D hard to call. Trimming pared 2 bases from V and 2 bases from J, leaving 7 bases between. The CDR3 is made up of 14 amino acids. Germline loops: CDR1 MNHEY, CDR2 SMNVEV (reference sequence). Here the CDR3 DNA reads TGTGCCAGCAGTTTAATTGGGGGCAATCAGCCCCAGCATTTT. It is translated as CASSLIGGNQPQHF.

The chain links TRBV20-1 to TRBJ1-4, with D unresolved. CDR3 size: 11 residues. V lost 3 bases to trimming and J lost 4 bases, with 3 bases between them. The germline gives CDR1 DFQATT, CDR2 SNEGSKA (reference sequence). In DNA, the CDR3 is TGCAGTGCTAGGTATAATGAAAAACTGTTTTTT. Translation: CSARYNEKLFF.

The V call is TRBV18, the J call TRBJ2-5; D not certain. This CDR3 is built from 15 residues. V lost 4 bases and J lost 4, with 16 bases in between. Germline lookup yields CDR1 KGHSH and CDR2 LQKENI. The CDR3 DNA is TGTGCCAGCTCACAAGGTTTCGGGTCCGGAGAGACCCAGTACTTC. Its translation: CASSQGFGSGETQYF.

The chain links TRBV6-6 to TRBJ2-7, with a weak D call TRBD1 (5 bases). CDR1 is MNHNY and CDR2 is SVGAGI in the germline V gene (reference sequence). V was shortened by 7 bases and J by 0 bases, with 16 bases between the two germline ends. The CDR3 has 15 amino acids. CDR3 loop: CASTTTDISSYEQYF. The CDR3, as DNA: TGTGCCAGCACGACAACGGACATTTCCTCCTACGAGCAGTACTTC.

The chain employs TRBV29-1 and TRBJ2-1; D might be TRBD2 (5 bases). With 3 bases removed from V and 4 bases from J, the gap between germline ends came to 13 bases. CDR1 is SQVTM, CDR2 ANQGSEA, per germline. This CDR3 is built from 14 residues. The CDR3 region has the DNA TGCAGCGTTGAGCGGAATACGGGGTACAATGAGCAGTTCTTC. Translating it yields CSVERNTGYNEQFF.

This clone was found once. The rearrangement links TRBV11-2 to TRBJ2-7, with D perhaps TRBD1 or TRBD2 (5 bases each). The germline V gene has CDR1 SGHAT and CDR2 FQNNGV. The CDR3 is 15 residues long. V lost 1 base and J lost 4, with 14 bases in between. The CDR3 region is CASSLGGFSGYEQYF. The CDR3 DNA reads as TGTGCCAGCAGCTTAGGGGGGTTTTCTGGGTACGAGCAGTACTTC.

V gene TRBV2 combines with J gene TRBJ1-3; the D gene is possibly TRBD1 (5 bases). Per germline, CDR1 SNHLY and CDR2 FYNNEI. The ends were cut back, 6 bases at V and 4 bases at J, with 10 bases in the middle. This CDR3 comprises 13 residues. The CDR3 DNA reads as TGTGCCAGCAGCGGGGGAGCAGGAAACACCATATATTTT. It specifies CASSGGAGNTIYF.